This T cell receptor (beta chain) came from a study of T cell responses to AZD1222 COVID-19 vaccine. Study observations and caveats: The donors showed a predominance of white British ancestry and of females, with possible underestimation of clonal diversity.

Trimming took 3 bases from V and 11 from J; bases not matched to a gene: 8. The V gene's germline CDR1 is SNHLY and CDR2 FYNNEI. The CDR3 consists of 13 residues. Sequenced by immunoSEQ multiplex PCR; TCRdb stores in-frame clones only, minus some. The profile shows tens of thousands of clones, approximately 87% of them singletons. Points on this clone: The antigen is unknown.

The gene calls are TRBV2 and TRBJ2-3; 7 nucleotides align to TRBD2. Specimen: peripheral blood, collected 28 days after the second AZD1222 dose. The TCR comes from an adult who received the AZD1222 COVID-19 vaccine. As DNA, the CDR3 is TGTGCCAGCAGTGAGTCGTTTGGCGGGGGGCAGTATTTT. This encodes CASSESFGGGQYF.